Listed here are 31 T cell receptor beta chains from one sample, sequenced in a study of radiotherapy plus CTLA-4 blockade in lung cancer. Profiled with immunoSEQ multiplex PCR; TCRdb holds only in-frame clones, not every one. The sample lists tens of thousands of clones, 83% occurring once. Sequencing used peripheral blood, obtained from a patient treated with radiotherapy plus ipilimumab. The receptors originated from a human donor with non-small cell lung cancer who had stable disease on radiotherapy plus ipilimumab.

V and J are TRBV30 and TRBJ2-1; TRBD2 agrees at 12 bases. The CDR3 is made up of 14 amino acids. The germline V gene has CDR1 GTSNPN and CDR2 SVGIG (reference sequence). The trim removed 3 bases at V and 7 bases at J, leaving 4 bases unmatched. This chain's CDR3 is CAWRLGTSGNEQFF. CDR3 nucleotides: TGTGCCTGGAGACTGGGGACTAGCGGGAATGAGCAGTTCTTC.

This clone has more than one count but fewer than ten. This chain joins TRBV21-1 and TRBJ2-7; the tabulated D call, TRBD2, remains unverified against the DNA. TRBV21-1 is deemed a pseudogene. The CDR3 has 15 amino acids. This CDR3 reads CASSKLGGAMYEQYF. As DNA, the CDR3 is TGTGCCAGCAGCAAATTGGGAGGGGCGATGTACGAGCAGTACTTC.

V usage is TRBV7-9 and J usage is TRBJ1-2, with 7 positions matching TRBD1. Germline-derived CDR1 and CDR2 are SEHNR and FQNEAQ (reference sequence). Unmatched junction bases numbered 10, after V lost 5 bases and J lost 4 bases. The CDR3 covers 15 residues. CDR3 in amino acids: CASSPPGGRAYGYTF. The CDR3 coding sequence is TGTGCCAGCAGCCCCCCAGGGGGAAGAGCCTATGGCTACACCTTC.

The gene calls are TRBV7-9 and TRBJ2-7, with 8 bases aligning to TRBD1. This CDR3 has 12 amino acids. With 4 bases clipped from V and 6 bases from J, the junction kept 2 bases outside the gene matches. The germline gives CDR1 SEHNR, CDR2 FQNEAQ (reference sequence). This CDR3 is CASSYDRGEQYF. The CDR3 region has the DNA TGTGCCAGCAGCTACGACAGGGGCGAGCAGTACTTC.

The V gene is TRBV6-5, the J gene TRBJ1-2; a possible D gene is TRBD1 (6 bases). The V and J ends lost 2 bases and 6 bases respectively, with 13 bases between them. The CDR3 is 14 amino acids. Germline V CDR1 and CDR2: MNHEY, SVGAGI. The CDR3 region has the DNA TGTGCCAGCAGTTACGGTCGGACAGCTGATGGCTACACCTTC. It is translated as CASSYGRTADGYTF.

This clone was seen once. This sequence joins TRBV5-6 and TRBJ2-1; D is undetermined. V lost 3 bases and J 4 bases, leaving 2 bases between the germline ends. The CDR3 extends over 11 amino acids. From germline, CDR1 is SGHDT and CDR2 YYEEEE. CDR3 bases: TGTGCCAGCAGCTGGTACAATGAGCAGTTCTTC. This sequence encodes CASSWYNEQFF.

V usage is TRBV19 and J usage is TRBJ2-1; TRBD1 matches at 12 bases. Per germline, CDR1 LNHDA and CDR2 SQIVND (reference sequence). With V trimmed by 7 bases and J by 1 base, 5 bases remained unmatched. The CDR3 has 16 residues. The CDR3 DNA is TGTGCCAGTACCAGGGACAGGGGGCGATCCTACAATGAGCAGTTCTTC. This sequence encodes CASTRDRGRSYNEQFF.

The genes are TRBV5-1 and TRBJ2-3, with D possibly being TRBD2 (5 bases). CDR1 is SGHRS and CDR2 is YFSETQ in the germline V gene. The CDR3 runs to 15 residues. V lost 0 bases and J lost 0, with 8 bases in between. The chain's CDR3 is CASSLESSSTDTQYF. The CDR3 DNA reads TGCGCCAGCAGCTTGGAATCTAGCAGCACAGATACGCAGTATTTT. Complete variable domain (other parts from reference TRBV5-1 and TRBJ2-3): KAGVTQTPRYLIKTRGQQVTLSCSPISGHRSVSWYQQTPGQGLQFLFEYFSETQRNKGNFPGRFSGRQFSNSRSEMNVSTLELGDSALYLCASSLESSSTDTQYFGPGTRLTVL.

This chain uses TRBV6-5 with TRBJ2-7; weak D call: TRBD2 (6 bases). Trimming shortened V by 6 bases and J by 4 bases, and 13 bases separated the two germline ends. Germline V gene lookup returns CDR1 MNHEY and CDR2 SVGAGI. This CDR3 comprises 13 residues. Here the CDR3 DNA reads TGTGCCAGCAGCCTGGTGGGGGGTTACGAGCAGTACTTC. This gives the protein CASSLVGGYEQYF.

The chain has TRBV2 and TRBJ2-5; D gene uncertain. The CDR3 contains 15 residues. The V end was cut by 4 bases, the J end by 2 bases, with 14 bases between. Germline V gene lookup returns CDR1 SNHLY and CDR2 FYNNEI. CDR3 nucleotides: TGTGCCAGCAGTGTCGCCGGAACAACTCAAGAGACCCAGTACTTC. It codes for CASSVAGTTQETQYF.

This rearrangement joins TRBV19 to TRBJ2-3, with TRBD2 matching over 14 bases. The V gene end was trimmed by 5 bases and the J gene end by 2 bases; junction bases not matched to a gene: 6. Germline CDR1 reads LNHDA; CDR2 reads SQIVND (reference sequence). The CDR3 totals 17 residues. The CDR3 DNA reads TGTGCCAGTAGTCCCCGACTAGCGGGGGGGCTCACAGATACGCAGTATTTT. It yields the protein CASSPRLAGGLTDTQYF.

This clone was observed once. The V call is TRBV27, the J call TRBJ2-3; 8 nucleotides match TRBD2. The CDR3 has 14 residues. Germline V gives CDR1 MNHEY, CDR2 SMNVEV (reference sequence). Losses at the gene ends were 6 bases for V and 3 bases for J; bases not matched to a gene: 5. The CDR3 reads CASSQGLATDTQYF. CDR3 nucleotides: TGTGCCAGCAGCCAAGGACTAGCAACAGATACGCAGTATTTT.

The chain has TRBV7-2 and TRBJ1-1; 9 positions agree with TRBD1. J was trimmed by 1 base and V by 0 bases; bases with no gene match: 9. The CDR3 spans 18 residues. Germline lookup yields CDR1 SGHTA and CDR2 FQGNSA. CDR3 in amino acids: CASSLARLDRGRNTEAFF. The CDR3 nucleotides are TGTGCCAGCAGCTTAGCTCGACTGGACAGGGGTCGGAACACTGAAGCTTTCTTT.

J is TRBJ1-5 and V is TRBV2, with TRBD1 matching over 12 bases. This CDR3 is built from 15 residues. Germline CDR1 SNHLY, CDR2 FYNNEI. J gave up 7 bases and V 3 bases, and 4 bases lay outside the gene matches. The CDR3 coding sequence is TGTGCCAGCAGTGAGGGACAGGGGGCTGGGCAGCCCCAGCATTTT. As protein: CASSEGQGAGQPQHF.

This clone was observed a single time. This rearrangement joins TRBV18 to TRBJ1-1; no reliable D call. CDR3 length: 10 amino acids. V lost 4 bases, J lost 7 bases, and 4 bases lay in between. Germline CDR1 and CDR2: KGHSH and LQKENI. The CDR3 reads CASSQGEAFF. The CDR3 DNA reads as TGTGCCAGCTCACAGGGTGAAGCTTTCTTT. The entire variable domain, with the rest obtained from reference TRBV18 and TRBJ1-1, is as follows: NAGVMQNPRHLVRRRGQEARLRCSPMKGHSHVYWYRQLPEEGLKFMVYLQKENIIDESGMPKERFSAEFPKEGPSILRIQQVVRGDSAAYFCASSQGEAFFGQGTRLTVV.

The chain has TRBV30 and TRBJ2-3; D not resolved. The CDR3 has 12 amino acids. V was shortened by 5 bases and J by 2 bases, with 8 bases between the two germline ends. The V gene's germline CDR1 is GTSNPN and CDR2 SVGIG (reference sequence). This CDR3 reads CAWGQATDTQYF. In DNA, the CDR3 is TGTGCCTGGGGGCAGGCCACAGATACGCAGTATTTT.

The rearrangement joins TRBV11-1 to TRBJ2-1, with 16 bases matching TRBD2. CDR3 length: 17 residues. Unmatched junction bases numbered 9, after V lost 5 bases and J lost 8 bases. Per germline, CDR1 SGHAT and CDR2 FQDESV (reference sequence). The CDR3 sequence: CASSPGTSGGDEDEQFF. CDR3 nucleotide sequence: TGTGCCAGCAGCCCTGGGACTAGCGGGGGGGACGAAGATGAGCAGTTCTTC.

This chain links TRBV28 with TRBJ2-3, with 8 bases fitting TRBD1. Germline assignment: CDR1 MDHEN and CDR2 SYDVKM. Trimming at V came to 5 bases and at J to 5 bases, leaving 12 bases not matched to a gene. The CDR3 sequence is 16 residues long. CDR3 DNA sequence: TGTGCCAGCAGTGTTGGTGGACAGGGCGATGGAGATACGCAGTATTTT. This encodes CASSVGGQGDGDTQYF.

The V and J genes are TRBV10-1 and TRBJ2-5; the D is unclear. Germline lookup yields CDR1 WNHNN and CDR2 SYGVQD (reference sequence). CDR3 length equals 13 residues. The V and J ends lost 5 bases and 1 base respectively, with 8 bases between them. The chain's CDR3 is CASSRTLQETQYF. CDR3 sequence (DNA): TGCGCCAGCAGTCGAACACTCCAAGAGACCCAGTACTTC.

In this sample, this clone turned up once. The rearrangement joins TRBV6-1 to TRBJ1-5; 10 nucleotides align to TRBD1. The CDR3 runs 15 residues. The germline CDR1 and CDR2 sequences are MNHNS and SASEGT. Germline trimming cut 7 bases from V and 1 base from J; bases unmatched to any gene: 4. In DNA, the CDR3 is TGTGCCAGCATGCGACAGGGGGCGAGCAATCAGCCCCAGCATTTT. Its translation: CASMRQGASNQPQHF.

This sequence joins TRBV30 and TRBJ2-1; no firm D call. The germline V gene has CDR1 GTSNPN and CDR2 SVGIG (reference sequence). The CDR3 has 11 residues. Trimming removed 0 bases from V and 9 bases from J, with 6 bases in between. The CDR3 spells CAWSVRVEQFF. In DNA form, the CDR3 reads TGTGCCTGGAGTGTCCGGGTTGAGCAGTTCTTC.

This chain joins TRBV7-9 and TRBJ2-3; the match to TRBD2 covers 14 bases. Trimming cost V 8 bases and J 0 bases; bases outside gene matches: 10. The CDR3 has 18 amino acids. CDR1 and CDR2 (germline): SEHNR, FQNEAQ (reference sequence). The CDR3 DNA is TGTGCCAGCGTGGAGGGACTAGCGGGAGCGGCGAGCACAGATACGCAGTATTTT. Amino acid sequence: CASVEGLAGAASTDTQYF.

The J gene is TRBJ1-1, the V gene TRBV18, with 9 nucleotides matching TRBD1. The CDR3 has 14 residues. J gave up 4 bases and V 2 bases, and 2 bases lay outside the gene matches. Germline V lookup: CDR1 KGHSH, CDR2 LQKENI. In nucleotides, the CDR3 is TGTGCCAGCTCACCAGGGACAGGGAGCACTGAAGCTTTCTTT. Its translation: CASSPGTGSTEAFF.

V usage is TRBV5-5 and J usage is TRBJ1-1; D might be TRBD1 (5 bases). V was clipped by 4 bases and J by 1 base, with 11 bases between them. Germline CDR1 and CDR2: SGHKS and YYEKEE (reference sequence). The CDR3 runs 14 residues. The CDR3 sequence is CASSLRTTNTEAFF. The CDR3, as DNA: TGTGCCAGCAGCCTCCGGACAACGAACACTGAAGCTTTCTTT.

The chain is built from TRBV7-3 and TRBJ2-2, with D possibly called TRBD1 or TRBD2 (5 bases each). CDR1 and CDR2 from the germline V gene are SGHTA and FQGTGA. The CDR3 length is 19 residues. The germline V and J ends were trimmed by 1 base and 0 bases, with 18 bases remaining between them. Here the CDR3 reads CASSLNNFGTAANTGELFF. CDR3 nucleotides: TGTGCCAGCAGCTTAAATAATTTTGGGACCGCAGCGAACACCGGGGAGCTGTTTTTT.

The chain employs TRBV19 and TRBJ2-7; 7 nucleotides match TRBD2. The V gene end was trimmed by 5 bases and the J gene end by 4 bases; junction bases not matched to a gene: 8. Germline CDR1 is LNHDA and CDR2 is SQIVND (reference sequence). The CDR3 spans 14 residues. In DNA, the CDR3 is TGTGCCAGTAGTGGGAGGGCCCACTCTTACGAGCAGTACTTC. Amino acids: CASSGRAHSYEQYF. The whole variable domain, filled in from reference TRBV19 and TRBJ2-7, reads DGGITQSPKYLFRKEGQNVTLSCEQNLNHDAMYWYRQDPGQGLRLIYYSQIVNDFQKGDIAEGYSVSREKKESFPLTVTSAQKNPTAFYLCASSGRAHSYEQYFGPGTRLTVT.

J is TRBJ2-1 and V is TRBV27; D remains ambiguous. The V gene's germline CDR1 is MNHEY and CDR2 SMNVEV (reference sequence). This CDR3 comprises 16 residues. V shed 0 bases and J shed 6 bases, with 15 bases lying between them. The CDR3: CASSLSVRWGTNEQFF. The CDR3 DNA is TGTGCCAGCAGTTTATCAGTACGATGGGGAACCAATGAGCAGTTCTTC.

V gene TRBV19 combines with J gene TRBJ2-2; 15 bases map to TRBD2. The CDR3 length is 16 residues. V was pared by 6 bases and J by 4 bases, with 3 bases of the junction left unmatched. CDR1 is LNHDA and CDR2 is SQIVND in the germline V gene (reference sequence). For the CDR3, the DNA is TGTGCCAGTAGAGAGGGACTAGCGGGGGGCACCGGGGAGCTGTTTTTT. This gives the protein CASREGLAGGTGELFF.

The V call is TRBV9, the J call TRBJ2-2; maybe TRBD1 (5 bases). Germline V lookup: CDR1 SGDLS, CDR2 YYNGEE. V shed 4 bases and J shed 9 bases, with 10 bases lying between them. CDR3 length equals 12 residues. CDR3: CASSFQDRELFF. For the CDR3, the DNA is TGTGCCAGCAGCTTTCAGGACAGGGAGCTGTTTTTT.

V usage is TRBV5-1 and J usage is TRBJ2-2, with TRBD1 matching over 7 bases. The CDR3 consists of 15 residues. V shed 2 bases and J 6 bases; nucleotides not matched to a gene: 7. Germline-derived CDR1 and CDR2 are SGHRS and YFSETQ. CDR3 sequence: CASSFSTGWAGELFF. Written as DNA, the CDR3 is TGCGCCAGCAGCTTTTCGACAGGGTGGGCCGGGGAGCTGTTTTTT.

This sequence joins TRBV2 and TRBJ2-6; tentatively, D is TRBD1 (6 bases). The CDR3 consists of 16 residues. The V gene lost 4 bases and the J gene lost 0 bases, with 10 bases spanning the gap. Looked up from germline, CDR1 is SNHLY and CDR2 is FYNNEI. The CDR3 DNA follows: TGTGCCAGCAGTGGAACCAGGGGCTCTGGGGCCAACGTCCTGACTTTC. This encodes CASSGTRGSGANVLTF.